This entry lists 6 T cell receptor beta chains sequenced from one sample in a study of T cell responses to AZD1222 COVID-19 vaccine (dated by TCRdb to the early 2020s). The library relied on the immunoSEQ multiplex PCR assay. TCRdb carries this immuneACCESS record with in-frame sequences only. Its versions omit some clonotypes, under half of them owing to an unresolved V gene in the studies checked, with the rest unexplained. Here the sample has more than 70,000 clones; over 70% occur a single time. The top ten hold approximately 15% of the sample. The time point label, as the study defines it: baseline before first vaccination. Sequenced here: peripheral blood, sampled on day 0 of AZD1222 vaccination. The receptor source for this set is an adult in good health.

V usage is TRBV21-1 and J usage is TRBJ2-7. TRBV21-1 is reported as a pseudogene. The CDR3 consists of 11 residues. The CDR3 nucleotides are TGTGCCAGCAGCAACTCCTACGAGCAGTACTTC. Protein sequence: CASSNSYEQYF.

The V gene is TRBV2, the J gene TRBJ2-7, with TRBD2 as a possible D gene (6 bases). The length of the CDR3 is 16 residues. Deletions cut 3 bases from V and 2 bases from J, with 17 bases between. From germline, CDR1 is SNHLY and CDR2 FYNNEI. The DNA of the CDR3 is TGTGCCAGCAGTGACAATCGGGGGATTAAGGCCTACGAGCAGTACTTC. Protein sequence: CASSDNRGIKAYEQYF.

The chain is built from TRBV7-8 and TRBJ1-3, with D uncertain. The CDR3 loop spans 13 amino acids. V was clipped by 4 bases and J by 2 bases, with 6 bases between them. The V gene's germline CDR1 is SGHVS and CDR2 FQNEAQ. The CDR3 DNA reads as TGTGCCAGCAGCTCCGGAGCTGGAAACACCATATATTTT. It yields the protein CASSSGAGNTIYF.

The rearrangement uses TRBV28 and TRBJ2-7, with a tentative D call TRBD2 (5 bases). CDR1 is MDHEN, CDR2 SYDVKM, per germline. Trimming stripped 7 bases from V and 2 bases from J, with 24 bases between. The CDR3 consists of 17 residues. DNA of the CDR3: TGTGCCAGCACTGAAACGGGAACCTACCGACCTCCCTACGAGCAGTACTTC. It codes for CASTETGTYRPPYEQYF.

V is TRBV24-1 and J is TRBJ2-1; possible D gene TRBD2, 5 bases. Trimming removed 1 base at V and 9 bases at J, with 9 bases between. Per the germline V gene, CDR1 is KGHDR and CDR2 is SFDVKD. The CDR3 length is 13 residues. CDR3 bases: TGTGCCACCAGTGATTTCTCTGCGGGTGAGCAGTTCTTC. This encodes CATSDFSAGEQFF.

The chain is built from TRBV10-3 and TRBJ2-5; 9 bases agree with TRBD2. The germline CDR1 and CDR2 sequences are ENHRY and SYGVKD. The CDR3 sequence is 16 residues long. The V gene end was trimmed by 4 bases and the J gene end by 4 bases; junction bases not matched to a gene: 10. Written as DNA, the CDR3 is TGTGCCATCAGTGGAGGGGGACTAGCCGGGAGAGAGACCCAGTACTTC. Amino acid sequence: CAISGGGLAGRETQYF.